Shown below are 17 T cell receptor beta chains from a single sample sequenced in a study of cytomegalovirus exposure and HLA in healthy donors. Both 60 Vbeta primers and 13 Jbeta primers went into the PCR. Assay: immunoSEQ multiplex PCR; the TCRdb copy retains only in-frame clones and omits some. The repertoire consists of some 130,000 clones, with roughly three quarters occurring once and the leading ten covering 3.1%. Input material: PBMCs. These receptor sequences come from a middle-aged man in good health and CMV-seronegative.

This clone came up once. DNA for the CDR3: TGCGCCAGCAGCCAAGAATTTACAAGCGCGCAGTATTTT. It translates to CASSQEFTSAQYF. The chain uses TRBV4-1 and TRBJ2-3; D gene ambiguous. The CDR3 covers 13 residues. From germline, CDR1 is MGHRA and CDR2 YSYEKL. Trimming removed 0 bases from V and 10 bases from J, with 11 bases in between.

J is TRBJ2-2 and V is TRBV7-3; TRBD2 matches at 7 bases. Germline lookup yields CDR1 SGHTA and CDR2 FQGTGA. J lost 9 bases, V lost 5 bases, and 15 bases had no gene match. This CDR3 region has 16 residues. In DNA, the CDR3 is TGTGCCAGCAGCCCAACCGGGCGGGAGAGGAGGCGGGAGCTGTTTTTT. This encodes CASSPTGRERRRELFF.

The chain uses TRBV27 and TRBJ1-6, with a weak D call TRBD1 (5 bases). Germline V gene sequence: CDR1 MNHEY, CDR2 SMNVEV (reference sequence). V was trimmed by 3 bases and J by 7 bases, leaving 10 bases between them. This CDR3 has 14 residues. The CDR3 nucleotides are TGTGCCAGCAGTTTTGGGGGGGGAAATTCACCCCTCCACTTT. Translated: CASSFGGGNSPLHF.

The chain has TRBV5-1 and TRBJ2-5; a possible D gene is TRBD1 (5 bases). The ends were cut back, 4 bases at V and 5 bases at J, with 12 bases in the middle. This CDR3 has 13 residues. The V gene's germline CDR1 is SGHRS and CDR2 YFSETQ. The CDR3, as DNA: TGCGCCAGCAGCCGACAGACAAGGGAGACCCAGTACTTC. It translates to CASSRQTRETQYF.

This chain connects TRBV30 to TRBJ1-5; D gene ambiguous. The V gene lost 2 bases and the J gene lost 3 bases, with 8 bases spanning the gap. This CDR3 contains 13 residues. Germline V gene sequence: CDR1 GTSNPN, CDR2 SVGIG (reference sequence). CDR3 loop: CAWSLEYNQPQHF. As DNA, the CDR3 is TGTGCCTGGAGTTTGGAGTACAATCAGCCCCAGCATTTT.

The chain employs TRBV9 and TRBJ1-1, with TRBD1 matching over 8 bases. The CDR3 consists of 14 residues. Looked up from germline, CDR1 is SGDLS and CDR2 is YYNGEE. J gave up 7 bases and V 3 bases, and 8 bases lay outside the gene matches. The CDR3 here is CASSARTGPSEAFF. The CDR3 nucleotides are TGTGCCAGCAGCGCGCGGACAGGGCCTAGTGAAGCTTTCTTT.

The chain recombines TRBV5-4 with TRBJ2-7; 11 bases are a match to TRBD2. The V and J ends lost 4 bases and 0 bases, in that order; junction bases with no gene match: 3. The CDR3 runs 15 residues. The germline V gene has CDR1 SGHNT and CDR2 YYREEE (reference sequence). CDR3 loop: CASSDLAGGSYEQYF. CDR3 coding DNA: TGTGCCAGCAGCGATCTAGCGGGAGGCTCCTACGAGCAGTACTTC.

The chain joins TRBV7-9 to TRBJ2-5; 10 bases map to TRBD1. V dropped 1 base and J dropped 5; count of bases not matched to a gene: 7. This CDR3 has 16 residues. Germline CDR1 and CDR2: SEHNR and FQNEAQ (reference sequence). CDR3 sequence (DNA): TGTGCCAGCAGCTTAGGGGACAGGGGCCGTAGGGAGACCCAGTACTTC. Amino acid sequence: CASSLGDRGRRETQYF.

The chain has TRBV7-8 and TRBJ2-4; D possibly corresponds to TRBD2 (6 bases). V lost 1 base, J lost 7 bases, and 14 bases lay in between. The germline V gene encodes CDR1 SGHVS and CDR2 FQNEAQ. The CDR3 is 15 residues long. This CDR3 is CASSLGSGGGNIQYF. Written as DNA, the CDR3 is TGTGCCAGCAGCTTAGGGTCCGGTGGGGGGAACATTCAGTACTTC. Combining the CDR3 with reference TRBV7-8 and TRBJ2-4 gives the whole variable domain GAGVSQSPRYKVAKRGQDVALRCDPISGHVSLFWYQQALGQGPEFLTYFQNEAQLDKSGLPSDRFFAERPEGSVSTLKIQRTQQEDSAVYLCASSLGSGGGNIQYFGAGTRLSVL.

The CDR3 sequence: CASSYARVTDTQYF. The CDR3 bases are TGTGCCAGCAGTTACGCCAGGGTGACAGATACGCAGTATTTT. V usage is TRBV6-6 and J usage is TRBJ2-3; tentatively, D is TRBD1 (5 bases). This CDR3 is 14 amino acids long. Germline lookup yields CDR1 MNHNY and CDR2 SVGAGI (reference sequence). V was clipped by 2 bases and J by 3 bases, with 9 bases between them.

Worth noting for this clone: This specimen includes other DNA sequences encoding the same CDR3. The chain links TRBV6-6 to TRBJ1-2; 8 bases map to TRBD1. The junction had 5 bases not matched to a gene; V was cut back by 6 bases and J by 5 bases. There are 13 residues in the CDR3. The germline V gene encodes CDR1 MNHNY and CDR2 SVGAGI (reference sequence). For the CDR3, the DNA is TGTGCCAGCAGCCCGACAGGGGATTATGGCTACACCTTC. Translating it yields CASSPTGDYGYTF.

The V and J genes are TRBV6-1 and TRBJ2-5, with 10 bases lining up with TRBD1. V shed 7 bases, J shed 7 bases, and the junction held 12 bases outside the gene matches. Per the germline V gene, CDR1 is MNHNS and CDR2 is SASEGT. This CDR3 spans 15 amino acids. The CDR3 reads CASIHSGQGPGTQYF. The DNA for the CDR3 is TGTGCCAGCATCCACTCGGGACAGGGGCCGGGGACCCAGTACTTC.

In DNA, the CDR3 is TGTGCCAGCTCACCGGTAGCTAGCGGGAGGACCTACGAGCAGTACTTC. This encodes CASSPVASGRTYEQYF. V is TRBV18 and J is TRBJ2-7, with 11 nucleotides matching TRBD2. This CDR3 comprises 16 residues. The V segment lost 3 bases and the J segment 2 bases; nucleotides outside the gene matches: 6. Germline CDR1 KGHSH, CDR2 LQKENI. The whole variable domain, filled in from reference TRBV18 and TRBJ2-7, reads NAGVMQNPRHLVRRRGQEARLRCSPMKGHSHVYWYRQLPEEGLKFMVYLQKENIIDESGMPKERFSAEFPKEGPSILRIQQVVRGDSAAYFCASSPVASGRTYEQYFGPGTRLTVT.

This clone was observed a single time. CDR3 DNA: TGTGCCAGCAGCAAAGGGCCGGTGGCAGGGGAGTCATCCTACGAGCAGTACTTC. It translates to CASSKGPVAGESSYEQYF. The chain recombines TRBV21-1 with TRBJ2-7; TRBD1, the table's D call, lacks a check against the DNA. TRBV21-1 is a pseudogene locus. The CDR3 spans 18 residues.

This clone has only one observation. The chain recombines TRBV5-6 with TRBJ2-7, with TRBD1 identical over 7 bases. In germline, CDR1 is SGHDT, CDR2 YYEEEE. There are 14 residues in the CDR3. V was pared by 6 bases and J by 0 bases, with 6 bases of the junction left unmatched. This chain's CDR3 is CASTRQGDSYEQYF. The CDR3 region has the DNA TGTGCCAGCACCCGACAGGGAGACTCCTACGAGCAGTACTTC.

This clone was seen just once. Here the CDR3 reads CASSPPAWTSYNEQFF. The CDR3 DNA follows: TGTGCCAGCTCACCACCTGCGTGGACTTCCTACAATGAGCAGTTCTTC. The chain has TRBV18 and TRBJ2-1; tentatively, D is TRBD2 (5 bases). V dropped 0 bases and J dropped 1 base, with 10 bases sitting between them. The V gene's germline CDR1 is KGHSH and CDR2 LQKENI. There are 16 residues in the CDR3.

The chain couples TRBV27 to TRBJ2-7; 7 bases are a match to TRBD2. The CDR3 runs 14 residues. Germline assignment: CDR1 MNHEY and CDR2 SMNVEV (reference sequence). The V gene end was trimmed by 5 bases and the J gene end by 4 bases; junction bases not matched to a gene: 8. The CDR3 loop reads CASSPSGGSYEQYF. The CDR3 DNA sequence: TGTGCCAGCAGTCCGTCGGGGGGATCATACGAGCAGTACTTC.